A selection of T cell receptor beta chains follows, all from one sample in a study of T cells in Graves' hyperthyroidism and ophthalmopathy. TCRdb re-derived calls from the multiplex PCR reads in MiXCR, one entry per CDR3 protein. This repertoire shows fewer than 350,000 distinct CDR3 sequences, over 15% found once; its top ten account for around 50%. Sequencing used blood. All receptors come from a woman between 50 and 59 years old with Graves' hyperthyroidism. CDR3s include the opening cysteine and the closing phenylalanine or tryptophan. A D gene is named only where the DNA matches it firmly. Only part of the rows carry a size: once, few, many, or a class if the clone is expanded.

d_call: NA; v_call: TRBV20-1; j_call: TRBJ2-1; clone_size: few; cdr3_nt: TGCAGTGCTAGAGATCAATTGAGCTCCTACAATGAGCAGTTCTTC; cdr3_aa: CSARDQLSSYNEQFF
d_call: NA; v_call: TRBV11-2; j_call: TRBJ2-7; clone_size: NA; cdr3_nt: TGTGCCAGCAGTCCAAGGATAAACTACGAGCAGTACTTC; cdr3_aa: CASSPRINYEQYF
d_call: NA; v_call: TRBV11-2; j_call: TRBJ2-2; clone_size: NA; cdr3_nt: TGTGCCAGCAGCTTTAAGGTCCCCGGGGAGCTGTTTTTT; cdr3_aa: CASSFKVPGELFF
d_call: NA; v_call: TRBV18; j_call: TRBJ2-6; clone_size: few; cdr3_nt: TGTGCCAGCTCGGGTGATACTGGGGCCAACGTCCTGACTTTC; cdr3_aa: CASSGDTGANVLTF
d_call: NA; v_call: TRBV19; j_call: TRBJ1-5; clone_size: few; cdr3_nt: TGTGCCAGTAGTACTAACAGGTTTACTAGCAATCAGCCCCAGCATTTT; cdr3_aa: CASSTNRFTSNQPQHF
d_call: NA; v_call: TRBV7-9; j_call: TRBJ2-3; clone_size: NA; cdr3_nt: TGTGCCAGCAGCTCCCTCGACAGAATCACAGATACGCAGTATTTT; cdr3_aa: CASSSLDRITDTQYF
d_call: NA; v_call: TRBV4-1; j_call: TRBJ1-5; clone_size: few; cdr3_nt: TGCGCCAGCAGCCAAGATATCACAGTCTCCAATCAGCCCCAGCATTTT; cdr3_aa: CASSQDITVSNQPQHF
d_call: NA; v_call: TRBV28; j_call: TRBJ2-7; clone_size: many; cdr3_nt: TGTGCCAGCAGTCTCATGTGGACGGGGTACGAGCAGTACTTC; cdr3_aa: CASSLMWTGYEQYF
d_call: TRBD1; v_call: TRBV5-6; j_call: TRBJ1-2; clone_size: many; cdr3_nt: TGTGCCAGCAGTCCGAAGGCAACAGGGGCTAACTATGGCTACACCTTC; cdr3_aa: CASSPKATGANYGYTF
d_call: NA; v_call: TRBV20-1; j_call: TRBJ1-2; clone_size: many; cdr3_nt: TGCAGTGCTAACTCTTTGGACTATGGCTACACCTTC; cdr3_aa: CSANSLDYGYTF
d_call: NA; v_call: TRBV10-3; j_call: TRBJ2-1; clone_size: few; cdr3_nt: TGTGCCATCAGTGACTCTAGCGCAACCAATGAGCAGTTCTTC; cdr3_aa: CAISDSSATNEQFF
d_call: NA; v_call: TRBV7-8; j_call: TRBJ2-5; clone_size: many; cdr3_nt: TGTGCCAGCAGCAAGACCGTGAATTGGTACCAAGAGACCCAGTACTTC; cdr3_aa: CASSKTVNWYQETQYF
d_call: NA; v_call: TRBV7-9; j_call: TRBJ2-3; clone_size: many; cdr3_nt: TGTGCCAGCAGCTTAGCAACGGGCCCAGATACGCAGTATTTT; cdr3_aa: CASSLATGPDTQYF
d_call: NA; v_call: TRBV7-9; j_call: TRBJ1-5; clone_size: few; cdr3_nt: TGTGCCCCTCCGGCAGGGAACAGGGGCAATCAGCCCCAGCATTTT; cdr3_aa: CAPPAGNRGNQPQHF
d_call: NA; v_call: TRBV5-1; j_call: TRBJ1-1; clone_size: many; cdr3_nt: TGCGCCAGCAGTTCAGGACGGGGAACGAACACTGAAGCTTTCTTT; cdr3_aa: CASSSGRGTNTEAFF
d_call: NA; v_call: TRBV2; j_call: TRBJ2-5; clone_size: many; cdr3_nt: TGTGCCAGCACCCCTACCGTTCTCTCGACCCAGTACTTC; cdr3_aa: CASTPTVLSTQYF
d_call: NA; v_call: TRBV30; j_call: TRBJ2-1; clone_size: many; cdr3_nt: TGTGCCTGGAGTACGCGGGTATTAAACAATGAGCAGTTCTTC; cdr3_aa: CAWSTRVLNNEQFF
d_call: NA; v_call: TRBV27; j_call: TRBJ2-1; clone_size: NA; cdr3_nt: TGTGCCAGCAGTTTATCGGGGACCGGCAGGTCGTTCTTC; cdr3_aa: CASSLSGTGRSFF
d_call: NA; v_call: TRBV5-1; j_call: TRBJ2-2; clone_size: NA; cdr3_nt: TGCGCCAGCAGCTTGGAGGCTAGCCGTGAGCTGTTTTTT; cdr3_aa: CASSLEASRELFF
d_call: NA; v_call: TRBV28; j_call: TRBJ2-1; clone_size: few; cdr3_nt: TGTGCCAGCAGTTCATCGACATCAACCACCAATGAGCAGTTCTTC; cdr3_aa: CASSSSTSTTNEQFF
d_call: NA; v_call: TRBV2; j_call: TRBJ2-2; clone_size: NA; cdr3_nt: TGTGCCAGCGGTGGAGGTAACACCGGGGAGCTGTTTTTT; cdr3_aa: CASGGGNTGELFF
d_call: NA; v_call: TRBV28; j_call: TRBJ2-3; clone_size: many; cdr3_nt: TGTGCCAGCAGTACCGAGCGGAAAACAGATACGCAGTATTTT; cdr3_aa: CASSTERKTDTQYF
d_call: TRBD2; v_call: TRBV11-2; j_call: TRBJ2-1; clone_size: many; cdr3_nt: TGTGCCAGCAGCTTATCTAGCGGGGGGGCGAGGAATGAGCAGTTCTTC; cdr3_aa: CASSLSSGGARNEQFF
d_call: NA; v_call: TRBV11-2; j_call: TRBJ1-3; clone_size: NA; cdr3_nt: TGTGCCAGCAGCTTAATTGCTGGAAACACCATATATTTT; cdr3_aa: CASSLIAGNTIYF
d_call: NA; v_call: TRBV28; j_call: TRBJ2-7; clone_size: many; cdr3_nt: TGTGCCAGCAGTCTGGGGCTCTCCTACGAGCAGTACTTC; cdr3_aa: CASSLGLSYEQYF
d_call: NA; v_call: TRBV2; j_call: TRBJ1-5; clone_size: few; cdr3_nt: TGTGCCAGCAGTGACCTAAATAGCAATCAGCCCCAGCATTTT; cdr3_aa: CASSDLNSNQPQHF
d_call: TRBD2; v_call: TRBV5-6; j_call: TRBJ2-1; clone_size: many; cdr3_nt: TGTGCCAGCAGCTTCGGACTAGCGGGAGCCGCTGGGGAGCAGTTCTTC; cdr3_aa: CASSFGLAGAAGEQFF
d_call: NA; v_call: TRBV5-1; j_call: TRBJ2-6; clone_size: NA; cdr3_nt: TGCGCCAGCAGCCCGGGCCCCTCTGGGGCCAACGTCCTGACTTTC; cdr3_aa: CASSPGPSGANVLTF
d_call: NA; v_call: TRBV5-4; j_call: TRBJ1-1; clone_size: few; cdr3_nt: TGTGCCAGCAGCTGGGAACCGACAGGGAACACTGAAGCTTTCTTT; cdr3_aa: CASSWEPTGNTEAFF
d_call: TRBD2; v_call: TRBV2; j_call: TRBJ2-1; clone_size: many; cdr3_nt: TGTGCCAGCAGCGAGGGACTAGTGAGTTACAATGAGCAGTTCTTC; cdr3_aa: CASSEGLVSYNEQFF
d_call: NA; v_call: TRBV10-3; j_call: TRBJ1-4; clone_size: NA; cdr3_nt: TGTGCCATCAGTGAGAAGGAGGGGCCATTCGGTGAAAAACTGTTTTTT; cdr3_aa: CAISEKEGPFGEKLFF
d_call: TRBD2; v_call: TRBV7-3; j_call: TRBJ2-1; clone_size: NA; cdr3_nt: TGTGCCAGCAGCTTAGATCGGGGGAGGGGAAAAGCCTACAATGAGCAGTTCTTC; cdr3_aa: CASSLDRGRGKAYNEQFF
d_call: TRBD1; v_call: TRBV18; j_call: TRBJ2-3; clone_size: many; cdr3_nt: TGTGCCAGCTCACCACCGGCAGGGGGCCACTCTACGCAGTATTTT; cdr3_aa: CASSPPAGGHSTQYF
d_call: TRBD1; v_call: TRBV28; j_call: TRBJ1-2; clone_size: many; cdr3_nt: TGTGCCAGCAGACCCGGACAGGACCAAAACTATGGCTACACCTTC; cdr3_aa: CASRPGQDQNYGYTF
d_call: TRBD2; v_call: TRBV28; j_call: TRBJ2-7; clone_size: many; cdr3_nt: TGTGCCAGCAGGCACCCCCCGGGACTAGCCGGCTACGAGCAGTACTTC; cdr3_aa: CASRHPPGLAGYEQYF
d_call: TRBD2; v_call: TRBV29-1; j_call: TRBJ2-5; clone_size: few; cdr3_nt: TGCAGCGTTCGGGGGGGAGGGGAGACCCAGTACTTC; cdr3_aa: CSVRGGGETQYF